This T cell receptor beta chain originates from a study of T cells in Graves' hyperthyroidism and ophthalmopathy. TCR beta CDR3 regions were amplified from RNA. The HTBI primer set drove a first-round RT-PCR of the TCR CDR3. TCRdb processed the multiplex PCR reads anew with MiXCR; each CDR3 protein has one entry. The table has hundreds of thousands of distinct CDR3 sequences, roughly 22% seen once; the top ten hold approximately 32%. Clinical Activity Scores of at least 3, NOSPECS grades of at least 4 and durations under 3 months characterized ophthalmopathy patients. In its sample, this clonotype was seen many times. The CDR3 length is 14 residues. Trimming removed 8 bases at V and 0 bases at J, with 13 bases between. CDR1 and CDR2 from the germline V gene are KGHSH and LQKENI.

This receptor was identified in a woman in her 40s with Graves' ophthalmopathy. The chain combines TRBV18 with TRBJ1-2, with a weak D call TRBD1 (6 bases). The sequenced sample consisted of blood. CDR3 nucleotide sequence: TGTGCCAGCGACGGGGACACCACTAACTATGGCTACACCTTC. Protein sequence: CASDGDTTNYGYTF. The variable domain in full, completed from reference TRBV18 and TRBJ1-2, reads NAGVMQNPRHLVRRRGQEARLRCSPMKGHSHVYWYRQLPEEGLKFMVYLQKENIIDESGMPKERFSAEFPKEGPSILRIQQVVRGDSAAYFCASDGDTTNYGYTFGSGTRLTVV.